This T cell receptor beta chain was obtained from a study of cytomegalovirus exposure and HLA in healthy donors. The study sampled nominally healthy donors, though unrecorded immune exposures were likely. Turning to this clone: What it recognizes is unknown.

PCR used 60 Vbeta primers and 13 Jbeta primers. Measured with immunoSEQ multiplex PCR; TCRdb has only the in-frame clones, and not every one. The data contain about 140,000 clones, roughly 81% of them singletons. CDR1 and CDR2 from the germline V gene are LGHNT and FRNRAP. The CDR3 is 15 amino acids. V was shortened by 1 base and J by 3 bases, with 13 bases between the two germline ends. Study observations and caveats: Follow-up analysis seemed to connect common viral pathogens with several of the most significant clusters identified.

The sequence derives from a female donor in good health and CMV-seronegative. The chain has TRBV12-5 and TRBJ2-7; D is uncertain. The sequenced sample consisted of PBMCs. The CDR3 spells CASGLDWSLHYEQYF. In nucleotides, the CDR3 is TGTGCTAGTGGTTTGGATTGGAGTCTACACTACGAGCAGTACTTC.